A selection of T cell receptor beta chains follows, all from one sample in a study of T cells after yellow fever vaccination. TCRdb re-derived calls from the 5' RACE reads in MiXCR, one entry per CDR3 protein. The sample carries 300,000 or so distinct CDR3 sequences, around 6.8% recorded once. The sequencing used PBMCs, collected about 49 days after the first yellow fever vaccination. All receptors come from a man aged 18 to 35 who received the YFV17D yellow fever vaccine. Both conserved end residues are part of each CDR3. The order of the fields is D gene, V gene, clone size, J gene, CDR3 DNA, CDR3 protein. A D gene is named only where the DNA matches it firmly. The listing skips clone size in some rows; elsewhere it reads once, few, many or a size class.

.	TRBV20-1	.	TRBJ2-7	TGCAATGCCCTGGCCGACAGGACCTACGAGCAGTACTTC	CNALADRTYEQYF
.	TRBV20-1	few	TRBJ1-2	TGCAGTGCTAGAAGACAGGACACAAACTATGGCTACACCTTC	CSARRQDTNYGYTF
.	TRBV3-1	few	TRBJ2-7	TGTGCCAGCAGCCAAGGGCAGTACCTCTCCTACGAGCAGTACTTC	CASSQGQYLSYEQYF
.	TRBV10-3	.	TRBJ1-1	TGTGCCATCGCTCCATTAAATTTGAACACTGAAGCTTTCTTT	CAIAPLNLNTEAFF
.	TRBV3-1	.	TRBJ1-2	TGTGCCAGCAGCCAAGATAGAGGACAGATCTATGGCTACACCTTC	CASSQDRGQIYGYTF
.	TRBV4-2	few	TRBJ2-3	TGTGCCAGCAGCCAAATGATAGTGGGGGATACGCAGTATTTT	CASSQMIVGDTQYF
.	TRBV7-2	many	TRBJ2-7	TGTGCCAGCAGCTCAGGGGGGCTCTACGAGCAGTACTTC	CASSSGGLYEQYF
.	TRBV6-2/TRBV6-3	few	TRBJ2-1	TGTGCCAGCGAAGGGGCGATAGATGAGCAGTTCTTC	CASEGAIDEQFF
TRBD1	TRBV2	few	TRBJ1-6	TGTGCCAGCAGTGGGGGACAGGGGGTTTCACCCCTCCACTTT	CASSGGQGVSPLHF
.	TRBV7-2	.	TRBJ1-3	TGTGCCAGCAGCTTCACGCAGGGAAGAAACACCATATATTTT	CASSFTQGRNTIYF
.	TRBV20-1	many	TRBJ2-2	TGCAGTGCCATGGACAGAGGCGGGGAGCTGTTTTTT	CSAMDRGGELFF
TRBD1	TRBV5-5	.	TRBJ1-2	TGTGCCAGCAGCTCCCACGGGACAGGCAACTATGGCTACACCTTC	CASSSHGTGNYGYTF
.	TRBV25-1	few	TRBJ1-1	TGTGCCAGCCGACAGTCCTACACTGAAGCTTTCTTT	CASRQSYTEAFF
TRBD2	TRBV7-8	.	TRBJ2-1	TGTGCCAGCAGCTCCCATTTAGCGGGGGACCCCTACAATGAGCAGTTCTTC	CASSSHLAGDPYNEQFF
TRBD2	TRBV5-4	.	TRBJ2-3	TGTGCCAGCACCTCCTTATCGACTAGCGGGGCCCTAGTCACAGATACGCAGTATTTT	CASTSLSTSGALVTDTQYF
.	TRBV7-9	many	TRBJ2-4	TGTGCCAGCAGCTTAGGGACCGAAAACATTCAGTACTTC	CASSLGTENIQYF
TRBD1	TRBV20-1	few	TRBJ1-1	TGCAGTGCTATACCAGGGGGCTTTGTGGACACTGAAGCTTTCTTT	CSAIPGGFVDTEAFF
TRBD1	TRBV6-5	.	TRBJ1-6	TGTGCCAGCAGCACTCGCCCGGGACAGGGGCCCACCTCACCCCTCCACTTT	CASSTRPGQGPTSPLHF
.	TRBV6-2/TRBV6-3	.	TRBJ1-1	TGTGCCAGCAGTTACTCTCCCGGGGACCTTGAAGCTTTCTTT	CASSYSPGDLEAFF
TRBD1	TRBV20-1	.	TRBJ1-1	TGCAGTGGATGGGACGCCAGGGGGTACACTGAAGCTTTCTTT	CSGWDARGYTEAFF
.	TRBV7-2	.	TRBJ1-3	TGTGCCAGCAGCCGTAGACTGTCCTCTGGAAACACCATATATTTT	CASSRRLSSGNTIYF
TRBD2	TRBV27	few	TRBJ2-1	TGTGCCAGCAGTTTCGGTCTAGCGGGGGGGAAAGGTAACAATGAGCAGTTCTTC	CASSFGLAGGKGNNEQFF
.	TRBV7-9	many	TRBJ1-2	TGTGCCAGCAGCTTAGATTACAGGAACTATGGCTACACCTTC	CASSLDYRNYGYTF
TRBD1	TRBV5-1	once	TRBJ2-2	TGCGCCAGCAGCTTTTTGGGGACAGGGGTAGACACCGGGGAGCTGTTTTTT	CASSFLGTGVDTGELFF
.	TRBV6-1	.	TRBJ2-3	TGTGCCAGCTCGTCAGTAAGGGCCAGGGGCACAGATACGCAGTATTTT	CASSSVRARGTDTQYF
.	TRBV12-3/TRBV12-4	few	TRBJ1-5	TGTGCCAGCAGTTACCAGGGAGGGGACCAGCCCCAGCATTTT	CASSYQGGDQPQHF
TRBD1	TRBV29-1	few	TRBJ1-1	TGCAGCGCGTCGGGACAGGAGAACACTGAAGCTTTCTTT	CSASGQENTEAFF
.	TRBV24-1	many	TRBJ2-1	TGTGCCACCAGTGATCCGCAAGCCGCTCCTGAGCAGTTCTTC	CATSDPQAAPEQFF
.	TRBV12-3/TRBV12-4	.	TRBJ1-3	TGTGCCAGCCGAGACGTAGGCTCTGGAAACACCATATATTTT	CASRDVGSGNTIYF
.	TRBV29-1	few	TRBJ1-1	TGCAGCGTTTACACCGTTGACAGCACTGAAGCTTTCTTT	CSVYTVDSTEAFF
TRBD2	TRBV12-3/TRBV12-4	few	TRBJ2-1	TGTGCCAGCAGTTTTGAGCGGGACCCCCCCTACAATGAGCAGTTCTTC	CASSFERDPPYNEQFF
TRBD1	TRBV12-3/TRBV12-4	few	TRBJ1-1	TGTGCCAGCAGCCCTACGGACAGGGGGCGGACTGAAGCTTTCTTT	CASSPTDRGRTEAFF
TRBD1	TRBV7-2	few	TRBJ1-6	TGTGCCAGCAGCCCAAGGATCCGGACAGGGAATTCACCCCTCCACTTT	CASSPRIRTGNSPLHF
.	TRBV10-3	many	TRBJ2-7	TGTGCCATCAGTGAGGAAATACTTCGGGAATACGAGCAGTACTTC	CAISEEILREYEQYF
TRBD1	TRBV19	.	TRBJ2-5	TGTGCCAGTAGTATAGAGATGGGACAGGGAACAGAGACCCAGTACTTC	CASSIEMGQGTETQYF
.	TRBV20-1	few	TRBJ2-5	TGCAGTGCCCCCCACGCCGGGGGCGCGGCAAGGGACCAGTACTTC	CSAPHAGGAARDQYF
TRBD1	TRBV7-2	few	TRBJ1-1	TGTGCCACCACGGGACAGGGCATGAACACTGAAGCTTTCTTT	CATTGQGMNTEAFF
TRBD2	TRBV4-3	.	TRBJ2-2	TGCGCCAGCAGCCAAGAATGGCGGGGGGCCTACGGGGAGCTGTTTTTT	CASSQEWRGAYGELFF
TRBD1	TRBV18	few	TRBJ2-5	TGTGCCAGCTCGAAACAGGGGCCCCAAGAGACCCAGTACTTC	CASSKQGPQETQYF
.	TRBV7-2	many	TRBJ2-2	TGTGCCAGCAGCTTAGTTTTGGTAACCGGGGAGCTGTTTTTT	CASSLVLVTGELFF
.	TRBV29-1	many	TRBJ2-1	TGCAGCGTTTTACAGCACTACAATGAGCAGTTCTTC	CSVLQHYNEQFF
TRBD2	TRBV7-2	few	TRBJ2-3	TGTGCCAGCAGCCCGCGACTAGCGGGGGACCGCACAGATACGCAGTATTTT	CASSPRLAGDRTDTQYF
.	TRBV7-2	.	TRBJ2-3	TGTGCCAGCAGCATCCGGGGAGGTGAAGATACGCAGTATTTT	CASSIRGGEDTQYF
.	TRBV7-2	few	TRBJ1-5	TGTGCCAGCAGCTTAGAGGTAGAAAGGGCTCAGCCCCAGCATTTT	CASSLEVERAQPQHF
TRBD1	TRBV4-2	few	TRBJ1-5	TGTGCCAGCAGCCAACCGGGAGGGACAGAGGCCCAGCCCCAGCATTTT	CASSQPGGTEAQPQHF
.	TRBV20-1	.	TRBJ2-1	TGCAGTGCTAGTAGGGGTAGTGAGCAGTTCTTC	CSASRGSEQFF
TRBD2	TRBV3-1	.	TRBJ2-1	TGTGCCAGCAGCCTTGGGAGGGGAGTCGAAATGGAGCAGTTCTTC	CASSLGRGVEMEQFF
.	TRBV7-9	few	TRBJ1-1	TGTGCCAGCAGCTTAGATGAAGCTTTCTTT	CASSLDEAFF
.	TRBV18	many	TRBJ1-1	TGTGCCAGCTCACCCCAGGGGTTCGCAGCTTTCTTT	CASSPQGFAAFF
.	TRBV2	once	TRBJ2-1	TGTGCCAGCAGTAGGCAGGGGAGGGACAATGAGCAGTTCTTC	CASSRQGRDNEQFF
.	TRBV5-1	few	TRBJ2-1	TGCGCCAGCAGCTTGGATGGGAGACAGAGATTCAGCTCCTACAATGAGCAGTTCTTC	CASSLDGRQRFSSYNEQFF
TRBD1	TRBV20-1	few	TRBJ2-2	TGCAGTGCTAGAGAGCCCCGACAGGGGAACACCGGGGAGCTGTTTTTT	CSAREPRQGNTGELFF
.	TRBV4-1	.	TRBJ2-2	TGCGCCAGCAGCCAAGTCGACCCCGGGGAGCTGTTTTTT	CASSQVDPGELFF
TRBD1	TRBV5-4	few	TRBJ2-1	TGTGCCAGCAGCTCCCGGACAGGGGGGGATGAGCAGTTCTTC	CASSSRTGGDEQFF
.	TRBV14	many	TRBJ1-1	TGTGCCAGCAGCCATTGGGGTGGAAACACTGAAGCTTTCTTT	CASSHWGGNTEAFF
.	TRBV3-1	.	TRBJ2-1	TGTGCCAGCAGCCCCGGCCGGACAGTCTACAATGAGCAGTTCTTC	CASSPGRTVYNEQFF
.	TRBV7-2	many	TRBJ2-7	TGTGCCAGCAGCTTAGTGGTAGGCCTCGAGCAGTACTTC	CASSLVVGLEQYF